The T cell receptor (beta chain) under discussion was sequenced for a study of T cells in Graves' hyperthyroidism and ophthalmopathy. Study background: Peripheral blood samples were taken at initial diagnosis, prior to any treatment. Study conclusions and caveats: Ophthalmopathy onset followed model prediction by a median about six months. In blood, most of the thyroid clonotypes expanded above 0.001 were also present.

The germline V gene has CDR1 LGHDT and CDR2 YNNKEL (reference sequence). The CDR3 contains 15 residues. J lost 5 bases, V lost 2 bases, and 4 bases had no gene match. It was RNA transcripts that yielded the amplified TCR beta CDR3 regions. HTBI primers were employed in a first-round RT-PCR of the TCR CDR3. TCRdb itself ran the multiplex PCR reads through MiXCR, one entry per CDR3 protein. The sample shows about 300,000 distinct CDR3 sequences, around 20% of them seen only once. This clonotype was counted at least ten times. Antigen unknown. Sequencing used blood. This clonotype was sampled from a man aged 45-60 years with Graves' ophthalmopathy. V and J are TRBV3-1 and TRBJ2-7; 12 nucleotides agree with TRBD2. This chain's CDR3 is CASSQWASGRDEQYF. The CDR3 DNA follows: TGTGCCAGCAGCCAATGGGCTAGCGGGAGGGACGAGCAGTACTTC.